This entry lists 25 T cell receptor beta chains sequenced from one sample in a study of cytotoxic CD8 clonotypes in ibrutinib-treated CLL. TCRdb's copy holds only in-frame clones and misses some; the assay was immunoSEQ multiplex PCR. The table lists 300,000 to 400,000 clones, over 60% of them singletons. The sample in question was PBMCs, obtained after 36 months of ibrutinib treatment. The receptors stem from a human donor with chronic lymphocytic leukemia.

This chain connects TRBV18 to TRBJ2-7; no clear D gene. The CDR3 has 11 amino acids. Germline CDR1 and CDR2: KGHSH and LQKENI. V was trimmed by 5 bases and J by 3 bases, leaving 5 bases between them. The CDR3 here is CASSRDYEQYF. CDR3 nucleotide sequence: TGTGCCAGCTCAAGGGACTACGAGCAGTACTTC.

This clone has just a few counts. The chain uses TRBV5-1 and TRBJ2-3; D gene unclear. The germline V and J ends were trimmed by 6 bases and 6 bases, with 8 bases remaining between them. Germline V lookup: CDR1 SGHRS, CDR2 YFSETQ. The CDR3 runs 11 residues. The CDR3 protein is CASNFADTQYF. DNA for the CDR3: TGCGCCAGCAATTTTGCGGATACGCAGTATTTT.

The chain recombines TRBV25-1 with TRBJ2-3; 8 bases match TRBD2. The CDR3 loop spans 16 amino acids. Trimming cost V 1 base and J 2 bases; bases outside gene matches: 5. CDR1 is MGHDK, CDR2 SYGVNS, per germline. CDR3 loop: CASSEWSSGATDTQYF. The CDR3 coding sequence is TGTGCCAGCAGTGAATGGAGTAGCGGGGCCACAGATACGCAGTATTTT. Filled out from reference TRBV25-1 and TRBJ2-3, the complete variable domain reads EADIYQTPRYLVIGTGKKITLECSQTMGHDKMYWYQQDPGMELHLIHYSYGVNSTEKGDLSSESTVSRIRTEHFPLTLESARPSHTSQYLCASSEWSSGATDTQYFGPGTRLTVL.

This rearrangement joins TRBV5-1 to TRBJ1-2, with TRBD1 identical over 7 bases. Germline assignment: CDR1 SGHRS and CDR2 YFSETQ. The CDR3 totals 16 residues. V dropped 4 bases and J dropped 6; count of bases not matched to a gene: 15. The CDR3 nucleotides are TGCGCCAGCAGCCGCTACCCCGACAGGGATGAGGATGGCTACACCTTC. It yields the protein CASSRYPDRDEDGYTF.

V is TRBV19 and J is TRBJ1-4; tentatively, D is TRBD1 (6 bases). This CDR3 is built from 15 residues. The germline V gene has CDR1 LNHDA and CDR2 SQIVND (reference sequence). V lost 3 bases, J lost 7 bases, and 15 bases lay in between. The DNA for the CDR3 is TGTGCCAGTAGTATTACAGGGATAAGTGGTGAAAAACTGTTTTTT. Translation: CASSITGISGEKLFF. The full variable domain, in which reference TRBV19 and TRBJ1-4 provide the parts outside the CDR3, is DGGITQSPKYLFRKEGQNVTLSCEQNLNHDAMYWYRQDPGQGLRLIYYSQIVNDFQKGDIAEGYSVSREKKESFPLTVTSAQKNPTAFYLCASSITGISGEKLFFGSGTQLSVL.

The chain is built from TRBV7-9 and TRBJ2-3; the D gene is possibly TRBD1 (6 bases). The germline V gene has CDR1 SEHNR and CDR2 FQNEAQ (reference sequence). This CDR3 has 15 residues. V was trimmed by 5 bases and J by 3 bases, leaving 15 bases between them. CDR3 region: CASSPRTVTTDTQYF. In nucleotides, the CDR3 is TGTGCCAGCAGCCCTCGGACAGTTACTACAGATACGCAGTATTTT. Based on the CDR3 plus reference TRBV7-9 and TRBJ2-3, the full variable domain is DTGVSQNPRHKITKRGQNVTFRCDPISEHNRLYWYRQTLGQGPEFLTYFQNEAQLEKSRLLSDRFSAERPKGSFSTLEIQRTEQGDSAMYLCASSPRTVTTDTQYFGPGTRLTVL.

This chain's CDR3 is CSVAGGDTGELFF. DNA of the CDR3: TGCAGCGTTGCAGGGGGCGACACCGGGGAGCTGTTTTTT. The chain links TRBV29-1 to TRBJ2-2; TRBD1 matches at 8 bases. With V trimmed by 4 bases and J by 3 bases, 1 base remained unmatched. The CDR3 has 13 amino acids. The germline CDR1 and CDR2 sequences are SQVTM and ANQGSEA.

CDR3 sequence: CSVEGDRGGSIQYF. DNA of the CDR3: TGCAGCGTTGAAGGGGACAGGGGAGGGAGCATTCAGTACTTC. The chain is built from TRBV29-1 and TRBJ2-4; 10 nucleotides align to TRBD1. This CDR3 has 14 residues. The germline gives CDR1 SQVTM, CDR2 ANQGSEA. J lost 9 bases, V lost 1 base, and 6 bases had no gene match. Full variable domain (missing parts from reference TRBV29-1 and TRBJ2-4): SAVISQKPSRDICQRGTSLTIQCQVDSQVTMMFWYRQQPGQSLTLIATANQGSEATYESGFVIDKFPISRPNLTFSTLTVSNMSPEDSSIYLCSVEGDRGGSIQYFGAGTRLSVL.

V gene TRBV5-1 combines with J gene TRBJ1-2; D gene unclear. The V and J ends lost 2 bases and 5 bases respectively, with 13 bases between them. This CDR3 region has 14 residues. In germline, CDR1 is SGHRS, CDR2 YFSETQ. In nucleotides, the CDR3 is TGCGCCAGCAGCTTAGAGGACCCACCGTATGGCTACACCTTC. Its protein is CASSLEDPPYGYTF.

Here the CDR3 DNA reads TGTGCCAGCAGCCGACGACAGACCTATGGCTACACCTTC. It yields the protein CASSRRQTYGYTF. The genes are TRBV7-9 and TRBJ1-2; D possibly corresponds to TRBD1 (5 bases). The germline V gene encodes CDR1 SEHNR and CDR2 FQNEAQ (reference sequence). V dropped 5 bases and J dropped 4 bases, with 11 bases sitting between them. The CDR3 covers 13 residues.

The rearrangement joins TRBV6-5 to TRBJ1-5; D is unclear. Germline V gives CDR1 MNHEY, CDR2 SVGAGI. This CDR3 has 13 residues. V was shortened by 3 bases and J by 6 bases, with 9 bases between the two germline ends. Here the CDR3 DNA reads TGTGCCAGCAGTTATGATGTGGGTCAGCCCCAGCATTTT. Amino acid sequence: CASSYDVGQPQHF.

The chain employs TRBV27 and TRBJ1-1; a possible D gene is TRBD1 (6 bases). The CDR3 runs 14 residues. CDR1 is MNHEY and CDR2 is SMNVEV in the germline V gene (reference sequence). With 8 bases removed from V and 4 bases from J, the gap between germline ends came to 17 bases. The CDR3 nucleotides are TGTGCCAGCTCTCCAGTTTTAGGGGGCACTGAAGCTTTCTTT. It translates to CASSPVLGGTEAFF.

The rearrangement links TRBV7-3 to TRBJ2-2; D is undetermined. CDR3 size: 13 residues. Trimming left V 2 bases short and J 2 bases short, with 3 bases between. The germline CDR1 and CDR2 sequences are SGHTA and FQGTGA. The CDR3 protein is CASSLFNTGELFF. Here the CDR3 DNA reads TGTGCCAGCAGCTTATTTAACACCGGGGAGCTGTTTTTT.

The rearrangement uses TRBV6-5 and TRBJ1-1, with D perhaps TRBD1 (6 bases). The CDR3 has 13 amino acids. The V and J ends lost 6 bases and 5 bases respectively, with 13 bases between them. Looked up from germline, CDR1 is MNHEY and CDR2 is SVGAGI. The CDR3 region has the DNA TGTGCCAGCAGCCCTCGGGGGCGGACTGAAGCTTTCTTT. Translation gives CASSPRGRTEAFF.

This chain joins TRBV18 and TRBJ2-7; D possibly corresponds to TRBD1 (5 bases). Germline loops: CDR1 KGHSH, CDR2 LQKENI. Trimming took off 2 bases at V and 2 bases at J, with 13 bases between the two ends. There are 15 residues in the CDR3. The CDR3 protein is CASSPSGATAYEQYF. The CDR3 coding sequence is TGTGCCAGCTCACCAAGTGGGGCCACAGCCTACGAGCAGTACTTC. The full variable domain, with the rest looked up from reference TRBV18 and TRBJ2-7, is NAGVMQNPRHLVRRRGQEARLRCSPMKGHSHVYWYRQLPEEGLKFMVYLQKENIIDESGMPKERFSAEFPKEGPSILRIQQVVRGDSAAYFCASSPSGATAYEQYFGPGTRLTVT.

The rearrangement links TRBV7-6 to TRBJ2-5, with TRBD1 matching 7 bases. Germline V gives CDR1 SGHVS, CDR2 FNYEAQ. V lost 5 bases and J lost 1; bases outside the gene matches: 7. CDR3 length: 15 residues. CDR3: CASSIWTGFQETQYF. CDR3 nucleotide sequence: TGTGCCAGCAGCATTTGGACAGGCTTCCAAGAGACCCAGTACTTC.

The count of this clone is one. The chain uses TRBV6-6 and TRBJ2-1; 13 nucleotides match TRBD2. Trimming at V came to 2 bases and at J to 7 bases, leaving 5 bases not matched to a gene. Germline CDR1 and CDR2: MNHNY and SVGAGI (reference sequence). The CDR3 is 16 residues long. CDR3 region: CASSYPGLAGVNEQFF. The CDR3 DNA follows: TGTGCCAGCAGTTACCCCGGACTAGCGGGAGTTAATGAGCAGTTCTTC.

Of note for this clone: Other DNA sequences in this sample translate to the same CDR3. The chain joins TRBV5-1 to TRBJ2-7; 7 bases map to TRBD1. This CDR3 spans 14 amino acids. After removal of 4 bases from V and 1 base from J, the junction contained 5 bases not matched to a gene. Germline V gene lookup returns CDR1 SGHRS and CDR2 YFSETQ. The CDR3 loop reads CASSAGQASYEQYF. CDR3 coding DNA: TGCGCCAGCAGCGCCGGACAGGCGTCCTACGAGCAGTACTTC.

The rearrangement uses TRBV13 and TRBJ2-5; TRBD2 is a possible D gene (6 bases). Germline V gene lookup returns CDR1 PRHDT and CDR2 FYEKMQ (reference sequence). Trimming removed 5 bases at V and 4 bases at J, with 14 bases between. The CDR3 sequence is 14 residues long. Written as DNA, the CDR3 is TGTGCCAGCAGCCAGCTCCGGGGAGGAGAGACCCAGTACTTC. Its protein product is CASSQLRGGETQYF.

The chain recombines TRBV7-9 with TRBJ2-5, with D uncertain. V was cut by 6 bases and J by 5 bases, with 13 bases left in between. Germline V gene data show CDR1 as SEHNR and CDR2 as FQNEAQ (reference sequence). This CDR3 contains 13 residues. As DNA, the CDR3 is TGTGCCAGCAGGGAAAGTTACGTTGAGACCCAGTACTTC. Amino acids: CASRESYVETQYF.

CDR3 coding DNA: TGCGCCAGCAGCTTGGCCACATTACGGACTAGCGGGGGATCAACCTACAATGAGCAGTTCTTC. As protein: CASSLATLRTSGGSTYNEQFF. The rearrangement links TRBV5-1 to TRBJ2-1, with 13 bases lining up with TRBD2. Trimming at V came to 0 bases and at J to 2 bases, leaving 14 bases not matched to a gene. The CDR3 has 21 residues. Per the germline V gene, CDR1 is SGHRS and CDR2 is YFSETQ.

This clone appeared a few times. The rearrangement uses TRBV29-1 and TRBJ2-3; D possibly uses TRBD1 or TRBD2 (6 bases each). The CDR3 length is 14 residues. Germline V gene sequence: CDR1 SQVTM, CDR2 ANQGSEA. V lost 4 bases and J 5 bases, leaving 16 bases between the germline ends. The CDR3 DNA reads TGCAGCGTTGTATCCGGGGGCCTAGGAGATACGCAGTATTTT. Amino acids: CSVVSGGLGDTQYF.

This clone was counted a few times. The J gene is TRBJ1-3, the V gene TRBV6-6, with 7 bases identical to TRBD1. Germline values: CDR1 MNHNY, CDR2 SVGAGI (reference sequence). The CDR3 extends over 16 amino acids. J was trimmed by 1 base and V by 0 bases; bases with no gene match: 3. Written as DNA, the CDR3 is TGTGCCAGCAGTTACTCTCCAGGGGGGTCTGGAAACACCATATATTTT. It translates to CASSYSPGGSGNTIYF.

The chain uses TRBV7-9 and TRBJ1-4, with TRBD1 as a possible D gene (5 bases). This CDR3 has 15 amino acids. Between the trimmed V and J ends, which lost 5 bases and 7 bases, there was a span of 17 bases. Germline CDR1 reads SEHNR; CDR2 reads FQNEAQ (reference sequence). The CDR3 DNA sequence: TGTGCCAGCAGCCCAAGGACACCCGTGTCTGAAAAACTGTTTTTT. The encoded protein is CASSPRTPVSEKLFF. Full variable domain (remainder filled in from reference TRBV7-9 and TRBJ1-4): DTGVSQNPRHKITKRGQNVTFRCDPISEHNRLYWYRQTLGQGPEFLTYFQNEAQLEKSRLLSDRFSAERPKGSFSTLEIQRTEQGDSAMYLCASSPRTPVSEKLFFGSGTQLSVL.

The CDR3 here is CASSSAGDLEYYEQYF. The CDR3 nucleotides read TGTGCCAGCAGTTCAGCCGGGGACTTGGAATACTACGAGCAGTACTTC. V is TRBV27 and J is TRBJ2-7; the D gene is possibly TRBD2 (6 bases). CDR3 size: 16 residues. V was clipped by 4 bases and J by 3 bases, with 19 bases between them. The germline V gene has CDR1 MNHEY and CDR2 SMNVEV (reference sequence).